These 23 T cell receptor beta chains share one sample of origin, sequenced in a study of CD8 T cells in Susac syndrome. RNA amounts of 0.5 to 1 ug underwent reverse transcription with random hexamers. TCRdb recomputed calls from the immunoSEQ multiplex PCR reads with MiXCR, one row per CDR3 protein. Of 45,000 or so distinct CDR3 sequences listed, over 85% are singletons. Material: CD8+ T cells from PBMCs. These receptors originate from a human donor in good health.

V and J are TRBV2 and TRBJ2-7; 8 bases match TRBD2. The trim removed 10 bases at V and 0 bases at J, leaving 8 bases unmatched. Per the germline V gene, CDR1 is SNHLY and CDR2 is FYNNEI. This CDR3 has 14 amino acids. Here the CDR3 DNA reads TGTGCCAATGCTATTAGCGGGACCTCCTACGAGCAGTACTTC. It translates to CANAISGTSYEQYF.

The genes are TRBV20-1 and TRBJ2-1; 8 positions match TRBD2. This CDR3 spans 15 amino acids. Germline trimming cut 2 bases from V and 3 bases from J; bases unmatched to any gene: 6. Germline lookup yields CDR1 DFQATT and CDR2 SNEGSKA (reference sequence). In nucleotides, the CDR3 is TGCAGTGCTAGAATCGGACTAGCAGTCTACAATGAGCAGTTCTTC. It is translated as CSARIGLAVYNEQFF.

The rearrangement links TRBV29-1 to TRBJ2-1; 12 nucleotides line up with TRBD2. This CDR3 comprises 14 residues. Germline CDR1 SQVTM, CDR2 ANQGSEA. Germline trimming cut 5 bases from V and 8 bases from J; bases unmatched to any gene: 7. The CDR3 here is CSVRRASGRDEQFF. The DNA for the CDR3 is TGCAGCGTTAGGCGGGCTAGCGGGAGGGATGAGCAGTTCTTC.

The chain links TRBV13 to TRBJ1-2, with D tentatively TRBD1 (5 bases). Germline loops: CDR1 PRHDT, CDR2 FYEKMQ (reference sequence). Trimming took 0 bases from V and 6 from J, leaving 17 bases between them. The CDR3 sequence is 16 residues long. The CDR3 DNA reads TGTGCCAGCAGCTTAGGCTATCTCAGGGTGGAGGATGGCTACACCTTC. Its translation: CASSLGYLRVEDGYTF. The complete variable domain, with remaining parts taken from reference TRBV13 and TRBJ1-2, reads AAGVIQSPRHLIKEKRETATLKCYPIPRHDTVYWYQQGPGQDPQFLISFYEKMQSDKGSIPDRFSAQQFSDYHSELNMSSLELGDSALYFCASSLGYLRVEDGYTFGSGTRLTVV.

V is TRBV5-1 and J is TRBJ2-1; D possibly uses TRBD1 or TRBD2 (5 bases each). The CDR3 length is 13 residues. Germline CDR1 and CDR2: SGHRS and YFSETQ. Trimming took off 10 bases at V and 5 bases at J, with 16 bases between the two ends. CDR3 nucleotides: TGCGCCGTCTCAAGGGGACCTCACAATGAGCAGTTCTTC. Amino acids: CAVSRGPHNEQFF.

The DNA of the CDR3 is TGCAGCGCCCGAGCAGGGGGCGCGGGTCAGCCCCAGCATTTT. It encodes CSARAGGAGQPQHF. The chain links TRBV29-1 to TRBJ1-5; 8 bases are shared with TRBD1. CDR3 length: 14 residues. The V and J ends lost 7 bases and 6 bases, in that order; junction bases with no gene match: 11. Germline V gene data show CDR1 as SQVTM and CDR2 as ANQGSEA.

The chain uses TRBV5-6 and TRBJ2-7, with 8 positions matching TRBD1. CDR1 SGHDT and CDR2 YYEEEE come from the germline V gene. The CDR3 length is 13 residues. V dropped 1 base and J dropped 7; count of bases not matched to a gene: 4. The CDR3 DNA follows: TGTGCCAGCAGCTTGATGGACAGGGCGGAGCAGTACTTC. Amino acid sequence: CASSLMDRAEQYF.

The V and J genes are TRBV20-1 and TRBJ2-1; D remains ambiguous. Germline loops: CDR1 DFQATT, CDR2 SNEGSKA (reference sequence). The CDR3 has 15 amino acids. V was trimmed by 6 bases and J by 6 bases, leaving 21 bases between them. CDR3 DNA: TGCAGTGCGACACCTCTTGACGAAAGCCCCAATGAGCAGTTCTTC. Its protein is CSATPLDESPNEQFF.

The chain carries TRBV11-2 and TRBJ2-7; no definite D call. CDR1 is SGHAT and CDR2 is FQNNGV in the germline V gene. This CDR3 is 15 amino acids long. The germline V and J ends were trimmed by 0 bases and 0 bases, with 9 bases remaining between them. The CDR3 protein is CASSLEMRISYEQYF. In DNA form, the CDR3 reads TGTGCCAGCAGCTTAGAAATGCGTATCTCCTACGAGCAGTACTTC. Full variable domain (outside the CDR3, taken from reference TRBV11-2 and TRBJ2-7): EAGVAQSPRYKIIEKRQSVAFWCNPISGHATLYWYQQILGQGPKLLIQFQNNGVVDDSQLPKDRFSAERLKGVDSTLKIQPAKLEDSAVYLCASSLEMRISYEQYFGPGTRLTVT.

The J gene is TRBJ2-1, the V gene TRBV24-1; D gene uncertain. Looked up from germline, CDR1 is KGHDR and CDR2 is SFDVKD. Trimming removed 7 bases from V and 7 bases from J, with 10 bases in between. The CDR3 is 12 residues long. DNA of the CDR3: TGTGCCACCAGCTATCGAGGAAATGAGCAGTTCTTC. This codes for CATSYRGNEQFF.

The chain carries TRBV20-1 and TRBJ2-2; TRBD1 or TRBD2 may be the D gene (5 bases each). Trimming cost V 6 bases and J 6 bases, with 11 bases left between them. The CDR3 runs 12 residues. Germline values: CDR1 DFQATT, CDR2 SNEGSKA (reference sequence). The DNA of the CDR3 is TGCAGTGCGGGTCGGGACGCCGGGGAGCTGTTTTTT. This encodes CSAGRDAGELFF.

This rearrangement joins TRBV6-1 to TRBJ2-6; the D is unclear. V lost 2 bases and J 2 bases, leaving 7 bases between the germline ends. CDR1 is MNHNS, CDR2 SASEGT, per germline. This CDR3 has 15 amino acids. CDR3 in amino acids: CASSETWAGANVLTF. In DNA, the CDR3 is TGTGCCAGCAGTGAAACCTGGGCTGGGGCCAACGTCCTGACTTTC.

This chain links TRBV29-1 with TRBJ2-4; D gene ambiguous. The CDR3 runs to 12 residues. V was clipped by 3 bases and J by 6 bases, with 9 bases between them. Germline assignment: CDR1 SQVTM and CDR2 ANQGSEA. CDR3: CSVEAVTNIQYF. The CDR3 nucleotides read TGCAGCGTTGAGGCAGTCACAAACATTCAGTACTTC.

The CDR3 protein is CASSWRDYNEQFF. The CDR3 DNA is TGTGCCAGCAGCTGGCGGGACTACAATGAGCAGTTCTTC. The rearrangement uses TRBV6-1 and TRBJ2-1, with D perhaps TRBD2 (6 bases). V was cut by 6 bases and J by 3 bases, with 9 bases left in between. This CDR3 has 13 amino acids. From germline, CDR1 is MNHNS and CDR2 SASEGT.

CDR3 residues: CASSPNPGKLFF. The CDR3, as DNA: TGTGCCAGCTCACCGAATCCGGGGAAACTGTTTTTT. The rearrangement links TRBV18 to TRBJ1-4; D remains ambiguous. Trimming pared 3 bases from V and 11 bases from J, leaving 10 bases between. The CDR3 extends over 12 amino acids. Germline assignment: CDR1 KGHSH and CDR2 LQKENI. Looking up the rest from reference TRBV18 and TRBJ1-4 gives the full variable domain: NAGVMQNPRHLVRRRGQEARLRCSPMKGHSHVYWYRQLPEEGLKFMVYLQKENIIDESGMPKERFSAEFPKEGPSILRIQQVVRGDSAAYFCASSPNPGKLFFGSGTQLSVL.

The V and J genes are TRBV27 and TRBJ1-1; 8 positions match TRBD1. Per the germline V gene, CDR1 is MNHEY and CDR2 is SMNVEV (reference sequence). The J segment lost 3 bases and the V segment lost 3 bases, leaving 3 bases of the junction unmatched. The CDR3 spans 14 residues. The CDR3 nucleotides read TGTGCCAGCAGTTTTAGACAGGGGTACACTGAAGCTTTCTTT. Translation gives CASSFRQGYTEAFF.

The J gene is TRBJ2-7, the V gene TRBV6-5; D possibly corresponds to TRBD2 (6 bases). With 0 bases removed from V and 4 bases from J, the gap between germline ends came to 7 bases. CDR1 and CDR2 (germline): MNHEY, SVGAGI. The CDR3 covers 13 residues. For the CDR3, the DNA is TGTGCCAGCAGTTACTCGGAGGGTTACGAGCAGTACTTC. Translation gives CASSYSEGYEQYF.

This clonotype came up a few times. This chain links TRBV11-2 with TRBJ2-7; TRBD2 aligns across 9 bases. CDR1 is SGHAT and CDR2 is FQNNGV in the germline V gene. Germline trimming cut 4 bases from V and 2 bases from J; bases unmatched to any gene: 6. This CDR3 region has 15 residues. The CDR3 sequence is CASSWASSGTYEQYF. The CDR3 DNA is TGTGCCAGCAGCTGGGCCTCTAGCGGGACCTACGAGCAGTACTTC.

J is TRBJ2-7 and V is TRBV28, with D perhaps TRBD2 (5 bases). This CDR3 is 14 amino acids long. V lost 6 bases and J lost 2, with 14 bases in between. CDR1 is MDHEN and CDR2 is SYDVKM in the germline V gene. The CDR3 reads CASSPDPGTYEQYF. CDR3 coding DNA: TGTGCCAGCAGCCCAGACCCGGGGACCTACGAGCAGTACTTC.

The V and J genes are TRBV29-1 and TRBJ2-4, with a possible D match to TRBD2 (5 bases). CDR3 length: 13 amino acids. Germline CDR1 SQVTM, CDR2 ANQGSEA. The V end was cut by 6 bases, the J end by 0 bases, with 9 bases between. The CDR3 reads CSVRSGAKNIQYF. The CDR3, as DNA: TGCAGCGTCCGCAGCGGAGCCAAAAACATTCAGTACTTC.

The rearrangement joins TRBV28 to TRBJ2-5; 7 nucleotides line up with TRBD1. The CDR3 spans 14 residues. V gave up 4 bases and J gave up 1 base; unmatched junction bases: 3. Germline V lookup: CDR1 MDHEN, CDR2 SYDVKM. The CDR3 spells CASSSYRGQETQYF. CDR3 DNA: TGTGCCAGCAGTTCATACAGGGGCCAAGAGACCCAGTACTTC.

The CDR3 region is CASSQEGAGIAKNIQYF. In DNA, the CDR3 is TGCGCCAGCAGCCAAGAGGGGGCAGGCATAGCCAAAAACATTCAGTACTTC. The chain combines TRBV4-1 with TRBJ2-4, with D tentatively TRBD1 (6 bases). CDR3 length: 17 amino acids. The V and J ends lost 0 bases and 0 bases respectively, with 12 bases between them. In germline, CDR1 is MGHRA, CDR2 YSYEKL.

This clonotype was recorded once. The chain recombines TRBV6-4 with TRBJ2-2, with D possibly TRBD2 on 5 matching bases. Germline CDR1 and CDR2: MRHNA and SNTAGT. The CDR3 covers 15 residues. Deletions cut 2 bases from V and 7 bases from J, with 14 bases between. The CDR3: CASSDPPGRVGELFF. As DNA, the CDR3 is TGTGCCAGCAGTGACCCACCGGGAAGGGTCGGGGAGCTGTTTTTT.